This TCR beta chain was identified in a study of blood T cell repertoires in COVID-19. Study information: Italy, Spain and the United States were the sources of the convalescent and acute COVID-19 samples. PBMCs, B-cell-depleted T cells, or T cells provided the cDNA or gDNA that made up the material.

In the original workflow: Amplification from reference gene primers served as the basis for estimated nucleated cell counts. Only in-frame clones appear in the TCRdb table, and some are missing; sequencing was by immunoSEQ multiplex PCR. The V and J calls and the clone size are those of that table, but D and trimming were determined from the DNA. The table lists 15,000 to 20,000 clones, nearly 90% of them singletons. The CDR3 loop spans 13 amino acids. Per germline, CDR1 LNHDA and CDR2 SQIVND (reference sequence). V lost 6 bases and J 0 bases, leaving 8 bases between the germline ends. This sequence joins TRBV19 and TRBJ1-1, with D tentatively TRBD1 (5 bases). Sequences were obtained from peripheral blood. This TCR derives from a human donor with active COVID-19. The donor label of this sample is uncertain. The DNA for the CDR3 is TGTGCCAGTAGCACGACAGTGAACACTGAAGCTTTCTTT. Its protein product is CASSTTVNTEAFF.